This T cell receptor (beta chain) was identified during a study of cytomegalovirus exposure and HLA in healthy donors. Study results and caveats: Researchers reported in a later analysis that a missense DCLRE1C variant was tied to TCR beta V- and J-gene trimming. Compared with the roughly 670-donor mean, an Asian-associated ancestry cluster reportedly had fewer N-insertions, according to a later analysis.

The study ran its PCR with 60 Vbeta and 13 Jbeta primers. Assay used: immunoSEQ multiplex PCR; TCRdb lists only in-frame clones, some missing. The repertoire holds around 68,000 clones, with about three quarters as singletons. V shed 5 bases and J 6 bases; nucleotides not matched to a gene: 7. Germline V gene data show CDR1 as SGHDT and CDR2 as YYEEEE. CDR3 size: 13 residues. A word on this clone: Its specificity is not known.

The sample consisted of PBMCs. This sequence joins TRBV5-6 and TRBJ2-7; TRBD1 matches 8 bases. The source is a woman aged 25 to 39 in good health and CMV-seropositive. CDR3 sequence reads: CASSRTGIGEQYF. CDR3 bases: TGTGCCAGCAGTCGGACAGGGATCGGCGAGCAGTACTTC.